Sequencing of this T cell receptor (beta chain) was carried out in a study of cytomegalovirus exposure and HLA in healthy donors. The CDR3 sequence is 14 residues long. CDR1 and CDR2 from the germline V gene are MNHEY and SVGAGI. With 5 bases removed from V and 5 bases from J, the gap between germline ends came to 15 bases. Vbeta (60) and Jbeta (13) primers were used in the PCR. The repertoire was sequenced with immunoSEQ multiplex PCR; TCRdb's copy has only in-frame clones and lacks some. The data contain 90,000 to 130,000 clones, more than 65% of them singletons. The sequenced material came from PBMCs. This clonotype originated in a woman aged 30 to 39 in good health and CMV-seronegative. This chain connects TRBV6-5 to TRBJ1-2, with no clear D. The CDR3, as DNA: TGTGCCAGCAGTACCGGTCTGGCGGCTTATGGCTACACCTTC. Translating it yields CASSTGLAAYGYTF.